The clone carrying this T cell receptor beta chain has more than one count but fewer than ten. 5'RACE primed at constant segments yielded TCR alpha and TCR beta cDNA libraries bearing sample barcodes and UMIs. TCRdb fed the 5' RACE reads into MiXCR, producing one record per CDR3 protein. The table includes approximately 250,000 distinct CDR3 sequences, about a sixth detected once. The CDR3 has 15 amino acids. Trimming left V 2 bases short and J 2 bases short, with 10 bases between. Germline-derived CDR1 and CDR2 are SEHNR and FQNEAQ (reference sequence). The sample is drawn from a study of T-cell memory formation after mild COVID-19.

The origin of this receptor is a man between 18 and 29 years old who had mild COVID-19 (a few samples of this study predate the infection). Cell type and time point are not known. This sequence joins TRBV7-9 and TRBJ1-5, with D possibly TRBD1 on 5 matching bases. Material: PBMCs or a T cell subset sorted from them (not recorded which). The CDR3 reads CASSLSGSGNQPQHF. CDR3 DNA sequence: TGTGCCAGCAGCTTATCAGGGTCGGGCAATCAGCCCCAGCATTTT.